This entry describes one TCR beta chain. Its antigen is not identified. V lost 6 bases to trimming and J lost 4 bases, with 10 bases between them. Germline CDR1 reads SGHAT; CDR2 reads FQNNGV. The CDR3 runs 12 residues. The source of the sample is a study of cytomegalovirus exposure and HLA in healthy donors. Study-wide points: At a 0.05 false discovery rate, a later analysis found some 18,000 TCR beta sequences to be associated with HLA alleles.

The PCR had 60 Vbeta and 13 Jbeta primers. TCRdb's table, derived via immunoSEQ multiplex PCR, lists solely in-frame clones and lacks some. In the table there are more than 130,000 clones, 73% of which are singletons. This rearrangement joins TRBV11-2 to TRBJ2-7, with D perhaps matching TRBD1 (5 bases). The sequenced sample was PBMCs. This receptor was taken from a human donor in good health. CDR3 amino acids: CASRGPGYEQYF. The DNA of the CDR3 is TGTGCCAGCAGGGGTCCAGGGTACGAGCAGTACTTC. The variable domain in full, with the rest retrieved from reference TRBV11-2 and TRBJ2-7, is EAGVAQSPRYKIIEKRQSVAFWCNPISGHATLYWYQQILGQGPKLLIQFQNNGVVDDSQLPKDRFSAERLKGVDSTLKIQPAKLEDSAVYLCASRGPGYEQYFGPGTRLTVT.